The clone carrying this TCR beta chain was detected ten times or more. Its antigen is currently unknown. The length of the CDR3 is 12 residues. The germline V gene encodes CDR1 MNHNS and CDR2 SASEGT. Trimming removed 8 bases from V and 10 bases from J, with 15 bases in between. The data are from a study of metastatic and nonmetastatic thyroid tumors. Across the study: Malignant and benign thyroid patients had repertoires compared in peripheral blood and tumor or nodule tissue.

Whole-study findings and limits: A significant increase in TCR beta diversity was reportedly seen in malignant thyroid tumors relative to benign nodules, in blood and tumor.

Patients had received no treatment of any kind before thyroid surgery. As processed by the authors: Built for papillary thyroid cancer, a distant-metastasis classifier drew on CDR3 differences across clinicopathological groups. With MiXCR, TCRdb reprocessed the PCR reads. What appears here as the V and J calls and clone size reflects TCRdb's work, not the paper's. The sample yields tens of thousands of clones, about a sixth seen once. The sequence was collected from a male donor with papillary thyroid cancer or a benign thyroid nodule (not recorded which). Some clones in this sample may be carry-over from other donors' samples. The specimen was blood. The chain uses TRBV6-1 and TRBJ2-1; the D gene is possibly TRBD1 (5 bases). CDR3 protein: CASVGLYREQFF. The CDR3 nucleotides read TGTGCCAGCGTAGGGCTGTACAGGGAGCAGTTCTTC.